This T cell receptor beta chain was sequenced during a study of blood T cells in healthy people across ages. Primers used in a second PCR of about 7 to 11 cycles were a sample-barcoded 5' primer and a J-beta primer mix. TCRdb reprocessed the 5' RACE reads via MiXCR and lists one record per CDR3 protein. Of more than 900,000 distinct CDR3 sequences in the sample, under 30% are singletons; the top ten hold around 0.75%. This CDR3 has 12 residues. From germline, CDR1 is DFQATT and CDR2 SNEGSKA (reference sequence). V was shortened by 6 bases and J by 4 bases, with 9 bases between the two germline ends. The same specimen was also included in a second study, on T cells of mothers and their children.

The receptor was derived from a girl aged 2-10 years in good health. The genes are TRBV20-1 and TRBJ1-4, with D maybe TRBD1 (5 bases). The material sequenced was blood. CDR3 bases: TGCAGTGCCCCTGGGGGTAATGAAAAACTGTTTTTT. Translated, it gives CSAPGGNEKLFF.